Detailed here is one TCR beta chain. What it recognizes is unknown. The germline V gene encodes CDR1 MGHRA and CDR2 YSYEKL. The CDR3 has 15 residues. V shed 1 base and J shed 1 base, with 8 bases lying between them. This sample is part of a study of tumor-infiltrating lymphocytes in localized non-small cell lung cancer. Whole-study context: Patients included smokers and never-smokers with various histologies, some sampled after neoadjuvant chemotherapy. Tumor tissue and non-adjacent uninvolved lung came from each patient.

This table comes from immunoSEQ multiplex PCR, and its TCRdb copy is limited to in-frame clones, with some not included. The sample holds around 25,000 clones, over 60% seen once. The study, taken as a whole, reports: Technical variation could not be separated from intratumor heterogeneity here. T-cell fraction did not differ between immunotypes IM1 and IM2.

The sample comprised lung tumor tissue. V gene TRBV4-1 combines with J gene TRBJ1-3; D is unclear. This sequence originates from a human donor with non-small cell lung cancer. The CDR3 DNA reads TGCGCCAGCAGCCAAGTAAGGGATTCTGGAAACACCATATATTTT. This codes for CASSQVRDSGNTIYF.